This T cell receptor beta chain came from a study of blood T cells in healthy people across ages. Then a second PCR, running about 6 to 11 cycles, was carried out with a sample-barcoded 5' primer and a J-beta primer mix. TCRdb re-called the 5' RACE reads through MiXCR, storing one row per CDR3 protein. The sample holds about 640,000 distinct CDR3 sequences, approximately 59% seen once. Trimming pared 0 bases from V and 4 bases from J, leaving 23 bases between. The V gene's germline CDR1 is ENHRY and CDR2 SYGVKD. This CDR3 has 19 amino acids. Donors were healthy Caucasian individuals from Russia aged roughly 6 to 95.

Sequencing was performed on blood. The receptor's source is a man between 60 and 75 years old in good health. This chain uses TRBV10-3 with TRBJ2-3; TRBD1 or TRBD2 may be the D gene (5 bases each). CDR3 sequence reads: CAISESTGLASIAPDTQYF. CDR3 sequence (DNA): TGTGCCATCAGTGAGTCGACGGGGCTAGCCTCCATTGCCCCAGATACGCAGTATTTT.